The present T cell receptor beta chain was sequenced within a study of T cell responses to AZD1222 COVID-19 vaccine. Study at large: Pooled together were second doses at about 4 or about 12 weeks.

Study conclusions and caveats: Scientists sampled the repertoires only once the peak T cell response had passed. Vaccination with two AZD1222 doses was followed by a rise in Spike-specific TCR breadth and depth.

Concerning this clone itself: Its cognate antigen is unknown.

This table comes from immunoSEQ multiplex PCR, and its TCRdb copy is limited to in-frame clones, with some not included. The sample shows about 120,000 clones, around 87% of them seen only once. V lost 4 bases to trimming and J lost 0 bases, with 14 bases between them. CDR3 length: 16 residues. Germline V gene lookup returns CDR1 SGHDT and CDR2 YYEEEE. The rearrangement uses TRBV5-6 and TRBJ1-5, with TRBD1 as a possible D gene (6 bases). This clonotype was obtained from an adult in good health. The sample here was peripheral blood, taken on day 0 of AZD1222 vaccination. The CDR3 DNA reads TGTGCCAGCAGCCTTAGGACAGCCAGTAGCAATCAGCCCCAGCATTTT. Translating gives CASSLRTASSNQPQHF.